This record covers a single T cell receptor beta chain. This sample stems from a study of blood T cell repertoires in COVID-19. Profiled with immunoSEQ multiplex PCR; TCRdb holds only in-frame clones, not every one. Of over 150,000 clones in the sample, around 83% were seen once. V gave up 0 bases and J gave up 6 bases, with 20 bases separating them. CDR1 is SGDLS, CDR2 YYNGEE, per germline. The length of the CDR3 is 17 residues. The TCR comes from a woman aged 65 to 85 who had recovered from COVID-19. The J gene is TRBJ2-3, the V gene TRBV9, with a tentative D call TRBD2 (6 bases). The material sequenced was peripheral blood. The CDR3 DNA follows: TGTGCCAGCAGCGTAGAGTGGGGGACTCCCGTAAGGGATACGCAGTATTTT. This codes for CASSVEWGTPVRDTQYF.